The present T cell receptor beta chain was sequenced within a study of OX40 agonist ivuxolimab in advanced cancers. A few counts support this clone. Only in-frame clones appear in the TCRdb table, and some are missing; sequencing was by immunoSEQ multiplex PCR. The data show roughly 75,000 clones, roughly 92% seen once. Germline V gene sequence: CDR1 SGHNT, CDR2 YYREEE (reference sequence). The CDR3 spans 13 residues. V lost 4 bases, J lost 4 bases, and 4 bases stayed unmatched. The rearrangement links TRBV5-4 to TRBJ1-1; 7 bases fit TRBD1. The sequence came from an adult with an advanced solid tumor such as melanoma, head and neck, liver or kidney cancer. The starting material was CD4+ or CD8+ T cells sorted from blood, obtained in a trial of the OX40 agonist ivuxolimab. The CDR3 sequence is CASSQTGLTEAFF. The CDR3 DNA reads TGTGCCAGCAGCCAGACAGGGCTCACTGAAGCTTTCTTT.